The 8 T cell receptor beta chains in this list originate from one sample, sequenced in a study of T cell changes during pregnancy in multiple sclerosis (dated by TCRdb to between 2018 and 2021). Receptors were amplified or captured by the immunoSEQ multiplex PCR assay. The immuneACCESS repertoire file appears here via TCRdb, limited to in-frame rearrangements. These files lack a portion of the clones; in checked studies, under half of the deficit traces to unresolved V genes, and the cause of the others is not known. The sample contains about 40,000 clones, about 88% of them found a single time. The ten largest clones represent 4.1% of the sample. Here the sequenced sample was CD8+ T cells from peripheral blood mononuclear cells, taken in the first trimester of pregnancy. The receptors shown here come from a female donor with multiple sclerosis, enrolled in a pregnancy study.

This clone was detected only once. The rearrangement joins TRBV14 to TRBJ2-5, with D unclear. V was trimmed by 4 bases and J by 6 bases, leaving 24 bases between them. Germline CDR1 is SGHDN and CDR2 is FVKESK. This CDR3 region has 17 residues. The CDR3 sequence is CASSRLDEDKYQKTQYF. CDR3 in DNA: TGTGCCAGCAGCCGACTTGACGAGGATAAGTACCAGAAGACCCAGTACTTC.

J is TRBJ1-1 and V is TRBV9; D remains unclear. V gave up 6 bases and J gave up 4 bases, with 16 bases separating them. Per the germline V gene, CDR1 is SGDLS and CDR2 is YYNGEE. This CDR3 contains 14 residues. This chain's CDR3 is CASTSLEGGTEAFF. CDR3 sequence (DNA): TGTGCCAGCACGTCCCTAGAGGGTGGCACTGAAGCTTTCTTT.

This chain connects TRBV9 to TRBJ2-3; D possibly corresponds to TRBD2 (7 bases). This CDR3 contains 16 residues. The germline V and J ends were trimmed by 2 bases and 6 bases, with 19 bases remaining between them. Looked up from germline, CDR1 is SGDLS and CDR2 is YYNGEE. The CDR3: CASSVGGPPIADTQYF. CDR3 sequence (DNA): TGTGCCAGCAGCGTGGGGGGGCCCCCTATAGCGGATACGCAGTATTTT. The whole variable domain, filled in from reference TRBV9 and TRBJ2-3, reads DSGVTQTPKHLITATGQRVTLRCSPRSGDLSVYWYQQSLDQGLQFLIQYYNGEERAKGNILERFSAQQFPDLHSELNLSSLELGDSALYFCASSVGGPPIADTQYFGPGTRLTVL.

For this clone: The CDR3 carries no conserved terminal phenylalanine or tryptophan, so it likely arises from a read error. It is unclear where the CDR3 begins or ends on the DNA, so no DNA is shown, and the CDR3 is as TCRdb lists it. The chain has TRBV18 and TRBJ1-1; the DNA was not used to check the table's D call, TRBD1. Both ends counted, the CDR3 spans 14 residues. Germline V gene lookup returns CDR1 KGHSH and CDR2 LQKENI. The CDR3 loop is CASSPRDRGHRTRY.

The table lists this clone with a few counts. This rearrangement joins TRBV4-2 to TRBJ2-7; 7 bases are shared with TRBD2. Trimming took 2 bases from V and 2 from J; bases not matched to a gene: 6. The germline V gene encodes CDR1 LGHNA and CDR2 YNFKEQ. The CDR3 length is 15 residues. CDR3: CASSQNRGGTYEQYF. The CDR3, as DNA: TGTGCCAGCAGCCAAAACCGGGGAGGGACCTACGAGCAGTACTTC.

This chain uses TRBV7-9 with TRBJ1-1, with D perhaps matching TRBD1 (6 bases). The germline V gene has CDR1 SEHNR and CDR2 FQNEAQ (reference sequence). CDR3 length: 13 amino acids. Trimming took 1 base from V and 8 from J, leaving 11 bases between them. This CDR3 is CASSLVRTEEAFF. CDR3 DNA sequence: TGTGCCAGCAGCTTAGTTAGGACAGAAGAAGCTTTCTTT.

The chain uses TRBV18 and TRBJ1-4; TRBD1 aligns across 7 bases. The CDR3 spans 16 residues. Trimming cost V 0 bases and J 6 bases; bases outside gene matches: 7. Germline V gives CDR1 KGHSH, CDR2 LQKENI. The CDR3 loop reads CASSPPLWDRDEKLFF. CDR3 bases: TGTGCCAGCTCACCACCCCTCTGGGACAGAGATGAAAAACTGTTTTTT.

The chain recombines TRBV7-6 with TRBJ1-1; TRBD1 aligns across 8 bases. The germline CDR1 and CDR2 sequences are SGHVS and FNYEAQ. The CDR3 consists of 14 residues. Trimming cost V 5 bases and J 6 bases; bases outside gene matches: 8. The DNA of the CDR3 is TGTGCCAGCAGCCGTCGGGACAGGTCGGCTGAAGCTTTCTTT. This gives the protein CASSRRDRSAEAFF.